Each of the 6 T cell receptor beta chains below was sequenced from the same sample in a study of blood T cells in healthy people across ages. The second PCR ran about 6 to 12 cycles with a sample-barcoded 5' primer and J-beta primers. MiXCR was run by TCRdb on the 5' RACE reads, yielding one entry per CDR3 protein. The data contain about 780,000 distinct CDR3 sequences, 35% to 50% of them singletons. Sequencing input: blood. These receptor sequences come from a man aged 80 or over in good health.

V usage is TRBV20-1 and J usage is TRBJ2-5; D may correspond to TRBD1 or TRBD2 (5 bases each). Per germline, CDR1 DFQATT and CDR2 SNEGSKA (reference sequence). V lost 6 bases and J 1 base, leaving 15 bases between the germline ends. This CDR3 is 14 amino acids long. CDR3 in amino acids: CSAPSSGAQETQYF. Written as DNA, the CDR3 is TGCAGTGCACCCTCCTCCGGGGCCCAAGAGACCCAGTACTTC.

This clonotype was observed a handful of times. The V gene is TRBV25-1, the J gene TRBJ2-1; 15 bases are shared with TRBD2. The J segment lost 9 bases and the V segment lost 3 bases, leaving 3 bases of the junction unmatched. CDR1 and CDR2 from the germline V gene are MGHDK and SYGVNS. The CDR3 sequence is 15 residues long. The CDR3 DNA sequence: TGTGCCAGCAGTGAGCCGGGACTAGCGGGAGGTGAGCAGTTCTTC. Amino acids: CASSEPGLAGGEQFF. Using reference TRBV25-1 and TRBJ2-1 for the parts outside the CDR3, the full variable domain is EADIYQTPRYLVIGTGKKITLECSQTMGHDKMYWYQQDPGMELHLIHYSYGVNSTEKGDLSSESTVSRIRTEHFPLTLESARPSHTSQYLCASSEPGLAGGEQFFGPGTRLTVL.

V gene TRBV5-1 combines with J gene TRBJ2-1; tentative D call: TRBD1 (5 bases). This CDR3 spans 16 amino acids. In germline, CDR1 is SGHRS, CDR2 YFSETQ. V was clipped by 2 bases and J by 6 bases, with 18 bases between them. The CDR3 nucleotides are TGCGCCAGCAGCTTCGGAGCCACAGGTCGAAGCAATGAGCAGTTCTTC. It yields the protein CASSFGATGRSNEQFF. Filled out from reference TRBV5-1 and TRBJ2-1, the complete variable domain reads KAGVTQTPRYLIKTRGQQVTLSCSPISGHRSVSWYQQTPGQGLQFLFEYFSETQRNKGNFPGRFSGRQFSNSRSEMNVSTLELGDSALYLCASSFGATGRSNEQFFGPGTRLTVL.

The chain is built from TRBV6-2 or TRBV6-3 and TRBJ2-5, with 9 bases that match TRBD1. This CDR3 is 14 amino acids long. The trim removed 5 bases at V and 5 bases at J, leaving 6 bases unmatched. The germline V gene encodes CDR1 MNHEY and CDR2 SVGEGT. The CDR3 region is CASSTGTGKETQYF. The DNA of the CDR3 is TGTGCCAGCAGTACCGGGACAGGGAAGGAGACCCAGTACTTC.

In its sample, this clonotype was seen a few times. The J gene is TRBJ2-3, the V gene TRBV20-1; 9 bases agree with TRBD2. CDR3 size: 14 residues. V shed 3 bases, J shed 5 bases, and the junction held 6 bases outside the gene matches. Looked up from germline, CDR1 is DFQATT and CDR2 is SNEGSKA (reference sequence). The CDR3 region has the DNA TGCAGTGCTAGGGCGGGGGGGTTCGAAGATACGCAGTATTTT. This encodes CSARAGGFEDTQYF.

This clonotype was seen a handful of times. The rearrangement links TRBV29-1 to TRBJ2-3; a weak D match, TRBD1 (5 bases). Germline V CDR1 and CDR2: SQVTM, ANQGSEA. Trimming took 0 bases from V and 3 from J, leaving 7 bases between them. This CDR3 spans 13 amino acids. CDR3 in amino acids: CSVEDGATDTQYF. The CDR3 DNA reads TGCAGCGTTGAAGATGGGGCTACAGATACGCAGTATTTT.